The next 23 T cell receptor beta chains were all read from a single sample in a study of OX40 agonist ivuxolimab in advanced cancers. Here immunoSEQ multiplex PCR was the method, and the copy in TCRdb shows in-frame clones only, minus some. The profile shows approximately 88,000 clones, around nine tenths of them singletons. Sequenced here: CD4+ or CD8+ T cells sorted from blood, sampled in a trial of the OX40 agonist ivuxolimab. These receptors all come from an adult with an advanced solid tumor such as melanoma, head and neck, liver or kidney cancer.

This chain connects TRBV7-9 to TRBJ1-2; 9 positions agree with TRBD1. The CDR3 contains 16 residues. The germline CDR1 and CDR2 sequences are SEHNR and FQNEAQ (reference sequence). V was pared by 4 bases and J by 9 bases, with 15 bases of the junction left unmatched. CDR3 amino acids: CASSSGSGDRAMSYTF. The CDR3 DNA sequence: TGTGCCAGCAGCTCAGGGTCAGGGGACAGGGCGATGAGCTACACCTTC.

This chain joins TRBV15 and TRBJ1-5; D remains ambiguous. CDR1 LNHNV and CDR2 YYDKDF come from the germline V gene (reference sequence). The CDR3 is 14 amino acids. Trimming pared 0 bases from V and 0 bases from J, leaving 3 bases between. The DNA of the CDR3 is TGTGCCACCAGCAGAGATGGTAGCAATCAGCCCCAGCATTTT. Encoded protein: CATSRDGSNQPQHF.

V is TRBV7-9 and J is TRBJ2-1; D is perhaps TRBD2 (6 bases). CDR1 is SEHNR, CDR2 FQNEAQ, per germline (reference sequence). V lost 0 bases and J 6 bases, leaving 9 bases between the germline ends. CDR3 length: 14 residues. The CDR3 nucleotides read TGTGCCAGCAGCTTAGCAGCGGGTCTCAATGAGCAGTTCTTC. Translating it yields CASSLAAGLNEQFF.

The chain couples TRBV30 to TRBJ1-4; D not certain. Germline V gene data show CDR1 as GTSNPN and CDR2 as SVGIG (reference sequence). V shed 3 bases and J shed 0 bases, with 8 bases lying between them. The CDR3 contains 14 residues. Here the CDR3 reads CAWRDPATNEKLFF. In nucleotides, the CDR3 is TGTGCCTGGAGGGACCCTGCAACTAATGAAAAACTGTTTTTT.

The chain employs TRBV11-2 and TRBJ1-3, with D unresolved. V lost 3 bases and J 0 bases, leaving 12 bases between the germline ends. The CDR3 runs to 16 residues. Germline V gene data show CDR1 as SGHAT and CDR2 as FQNNGV. The CDR3 loop reads CASSFDVGSSGNTIYF. DNA for the CDR3: TGTGCCAGCAGCTTTGATGTGGGAAGCTCTGGAAACACCATATATTTT.

This chain joins TRBV4-2 and TRBJ2-7; maybe TRBD2 (7 bases). Trimming pared 0 bases from V and 4 bases from J, leaving 16 bases between. The germline gives CDR1 LGHNA, CDR2 YNFKEQ. The CDR3 consists of 16 residues. CDR3 protein: CASSQDGKRGGYEQYF. The CDR3 nucleotides are TGTGCCAGCAGCCAAGATGGTAAAAGGGGGGGTTACGAGCAGTACTTC.

The CDR3 reads CATSTGATITDTQYF. In DNA, the CDR3 is TGTGCCACCAGCACTGGGGCTACCATCACAGATACGCAGTATTTT. The J gene is TRBJ2-3, the V gene TRBV15, with D possibly being TRBD1 (5 bases). Per germline, CDR1 LNHNV and CDR2 YYDKDF (reference sequence). There are 15 residues in the CDR3. Trimming removed 4 bases from V and 2 bases from J, with 13 bases in between.

The chain combines TRBV2 with TRBJ2-7, with 11 positions matching TRBD2. Germline CDR1 reads SNHLY; CDR2 reads FYNNEI. The CDR3 is made up of 16 amino acids. V lost 3 bases and J lost 0; bases outside the gene matches: 4. In nucleotides, the CDR3 is TGTGCCAGCAGTGATCCGACTAGCGGGGTCTCCTACGAGCAGTACTTC. It codes for CASSDPTSGVSYEQYF.

This rearrangement joins TRBV7-8 to TRBJ2-2; D tentatively fits TRBD1 or TRBD2 (5 bases each). Germline values: CDR1 SGHVS, CDR2 FQNEAQ. This CDR3 has 16 residues. V shed 3 bases and J shed 0 bases, with 11 bases lying between them. The CDR3 protein is CASSFPGPPNTGELFF. CDR3 coding DNA: TGTGCCAGCAGCTTCCCGGGACCGCCGAACACCGGGGAGCTGTTTTTT.

The CDR3 bases are TGTGCCAGCAGCTTCCGGCCGGACTCCTATGGCTACACCTTC. This translates into CASSFRPDSYGYTF. The rearrangement links TRBV5-5 to TRBJ1-2; D ambiguous. This CDR3 is 14 amino acids long. Germline loops: CDR1 SGHKS, CDR2 YYEKEE (reference sequence). The V and J ends lost 2 bases and 4 bases respectively, with 12 bases between them.

The chain carries TRBV7-3 and TRBJ2-4; D call uncertain. Trimming shortened V by 2 bases and J by 5 bases, and 13 bases separated the two germline ends. Germline V gene sequence: CDR1 SGHTA, CDR2 FQGTGA. The CDR3 is 15 amino acids. The DNA of the CDR3 is TGTGCCAGCAGCTTAGGCCCCGGCAGAGAAAACATTCAGTACTTC. It is translated as CASSLGPGRENIQYF.

The V call is TRBV6-5, the J call TRBJ1-1; D is unclear. Germline V gene data show CDR1 as MNHEY and CDR2 as SVGAGI. The V end lost 0 bases, the J end lost 6 bases, and 8 bases lay between the germline ends. The CDR3 has 13 residues. The CDR3 sequence is CASSYSLGSEAFF. DNA for the CDR3: TGTGCCAGCAGTTACTCTCTGGGGTCTGAAGCTTTCTTT.

This chain uses TRBV12-2 with TRBJ1-2. TRBV12-2 is described as a pseudogene. The length of the CDR3 is 19 residues. This CDR3 is CASRLFGVPPPEGNYGYTF. The CDR3 region has the DNA TGTGCAAGTCGCTTATTTGGTGTCCCTCCCCCGGAGGGGAACTATGGCTACACCTTC.

This sequence joins TRBV5-4 and TRBJ1-2, with no clear D. The CDR3 extends over 13 amino acids. Germline CDR1 reads SGHNT; CDR2 reads YYREEE (reference sequence). Trimming removed 8 bases from V and 8 bases from J, with 19 bases in between. The CDR3 region is CASLLDWTGGYTF. DNA of the CDR3: TGTGCCAGTCTACTTGATTGGACTGGCGGCTACACCTTC.

The DNA for the CDR3 is TGTGCCGGGGGCGATTCTGGGCCCGGGGAGCTGTTTTTT. It specifies CAGGDSGPGELFF. The chain is built from TRBV5-5 and TRBJ2-2, with D possibly TRBD1 on 6 matching bases. Germline V gene lookup returns CDR1 SGHKS and CDR2 YYEKEE (reference sequence). V gave up 10 bases and J gave up 6 bases, with 16 bases separating them. The CDR3 extends over 13 amino acids.

The chain couples TRBV29-1 to TRBJ1-1; D is possibly TRBD1 (6 bases). Trimming took off 6 bases at V and 2 bases at J, with 13 bases between the two ends. Germline CDR1 is SQVTM and CDR2 is ANQGSEA. This CDR3 region has 13 residues. This CDR3 is CSVLQGSNTEAFF. CDR3 nucleotides: TGCAGCGTACTTCAGGGGTCTAACACTGAAGCTTTCTTT.

The V call is TRBV5-1, the J call TRBJ2-4; D perhaps matches TRBD2 (6 bases). Germline CDR1 reads SGHRS; CDR2 reads YFSETQ. The length of the CDR3 is 15 residues. Trimming left V 0 bases short and J 6 bases short, with 13 bases between. DNA for the CDR3: TGCGCCAGCAGCTTGGGGAGGGGAGAGGGAAACATTCAGTACTTC. This codes for CASSLGRGEGNIQYF.

This clone has more than one count but fewer than ten. The genes are TRBV19 and TRBJ2-2, with 9 nucleotides matching TRBD1. Losses at the gene ends were 1 base for V and 1 base for J; bases not matched to a gene: 7. From germline, CDR1 is LNHDA and CDR2 SQIVND (reference sequence). The CDR3 spans 18 residues. CDR3 sequence: CASSIGFLGQGNTGELFF. DNA of the CDR3: TGTGCCAGTAGTATAGGGTTCCTGGGACAGGGGAACACCGGGGAGCTGTTTTTT. Using reference TRBV19 and TRBJ2-2 for the parts outside the CDR3, the full variable domain is DGGITQSPKYLFRKEGQNVTLSCEQNLNHDAMYWYRQDPGQGLRLIYYSQIVNDFQKGDIAEGYSVSREKKESFPLTVTSAQKNPTAFYLCASSIGFLGQGNTGELFFGEGSRLTVL.

The count of this clone is one. The gene calls are TRBV5-4 and TRBJ1-1; 11 bases line up with TRBD1. Trimming took 7 bases from V and 3 from J; bases not matched to a gene: 5. CDR3 length equals 14 residues. Germline V gene data show CDR1 as SGHNT and CDR2 as YYREEE (reference sequence). The CDR3 DNA sequence: TGTGCCAGCGTAAGGGACAGGGGGGACACTGAAGCTTTCTTT. It encodes CASVRDRGDTEAFF.

The V call is TRBV9, the J call TRBJ2-2; D may correspond to TRBD1 or TRBD2 (5 bases each). This CDR3 is built from 17 residues. Germline CDR1 is SGDLS and CDR2 is YYNGEE. V lost 4 bases, J lost 6 bases, and 22 bases lay in between. CDR3 sequence (DNA): TGTGCCAGCAGCCCCAACCGGGGCCAGCCGGCCGCCGGGGAGCTGTTTTTT. It specifies CASSPNRGQPAAGELFF. Filled out from reference TRBV9 and TRBJ2-2, the complete variable domain reads DSGVTQTPKHLITATGQRVTLRCSPRSGDLSVYWYQQSLDQGLQFLIQYYNGEERAKGNILERFSAQQFPDLHSELNLSSLELGDSALYFCASSPNRGQPAAGELFFGEGSRLTVL.

V and J are TRBV4-1 and TRBJ1-5; the match to TRBD1 covers 7 bases. Trimming at V came to 0 bases and at J to 5 bases, leaving 4 bases not matched to a gene. Germline CDR1 and CDR2: MGHRA and YSYEKL. CDR3 length: 15 residues. Here the CDR3 reads CASSQETGEYQPQHF. The CDR3 DNA reads as TGCGCCAGCAGCCAAGAAACAGGGGAGTATCAGCCCCAGCATTTT.

V usage is TRBV6-6 and J usage is TRBJ2-7; D not resolved. Germline-derived CDR1 and CDR2 are MNHNY and SVGAGI (reference sequence). Trimming removed 8 bases at V and 9 bases at J, with 17 bases between. The length of the CDR3 is 12 residues. The CDR3 DNA follows: TGTGCCAGCTTATATGGCCGGGCCGGGCAGTACTTC. Its translation is CASLYGRAGQYF.

The rearrangement links TRBV4-1 to TRBJ2-7; D gene ambiguous. The CDR3 covers 13 residues. Trimming removed 0 bases at V and 6 bases at J, with 9 bases between. Germline lookup yields CDR1 MGHRA and CDR2 YSYEKL. The DNA for the CDR3 is TGCGCCAGCAGCCAAGATGCGGTCGGCGAGCAGTACTTC. It encodes CASSQDAVGEQYF.